The sequence of this T cell receptor beta chain was determined in a study of cytomegalovirus exposure and HLA in healthy donors. Overall study context: Samples from HLA-typed donors yielded approximately 80 million unique TCRs in an early data release.

About this clone: Its antigen is unidentified.

Primers included in the PCR were 60 Vbeta and 13 Jbeta primers. Clones were sequenced by immunoSEQ multiplex PCR, and TCRdb holds only the in-frame ones, with some missing. The data contain approximately 100,000 clones, over 60% of them singletons. Findings and caveats of the study: CMV serostatus was the only immune exposure information that was available.

V lost 4 bases and J 5 bases, leaving 6 bases between the germline ends. Germline V gives CDR1 SGDLS, CDR2 YYNGEE. This CDR3 has 12 residues. The sequenced sample was PBMCs. The chain joins TRBV9 to TRBJ2-2; D perhaps matches TRBD1 (5 bases). The TCR sequence derives from a female donor in good health and CMV-seronegative. Here the CDR3 reads CASSPGTGELFF. The CDR3, as DNA: TGTGCCAGCAGCCCAGGGACCGGGGAGCTGTTTTTT.